One sample yielded the 18 T cell receptor beta chains listed below, sequenced in a study of shared clonotypes between healthy human individuals. The method was immunoSEQ multiplex PCR; TCRdb's version includes in-frame clones alone and lacks a portion of them. This table holds around 1.5 million clones, 95% to 99% found once. Sequenced input: naive CD4+ T cells sorted from blood. As for subset: CD45RA+ positively selected. The receptors here all came from a man aged 25 to 45 in good health.

This chain uses TRBV7-9 with TRBJ2-3; the match to TRBD1 covers 10 bases. CDR1 is SEHNR and CDR2 is FQNEAQ in the germline V gene (reference sequence). The CDR3 has 17 amino acids. V was clipped by 1 base and J by 2 bases; unmatched bases: 6. The CDR3 nucleotides read TGTGCCAGCAGCTTAGTTTCCGGGACAGGGGACACAGATACGCAGTATTTT. It codes for CASSLVSGTGDTDTQYF.

Details on this clone: The same CDR3 arises from other DNA sequences in this sample as well. The chain joins TRBV5-1 to TRBJ2-7; 11 bases agree with TRBD1. The CDR3 has 15 amino acids. V shed 0 bases, J shed 6 bases, and the junction held 5 bases outside the gene matches. Germline CDR1 reads SGHRS; CDR2 reads YFSETQ. CDR3 in DNA: TGCGCCAGCAGCTTGGCCGGGACAGGGGGTGGCGAGCAGTACTTC. It yields the protein CASSLAGTGGGEQYF.

The chain combines TRBV7-9 with TRBJ2-2; D may match TRBD1 or TRBD2 (8 bases each). Germline V gene lookup returns CDR1 SEHNR and CDR2 FQNEAQ (reference sequence). Trimming took off 5 bases at V and 4 bases at J, with 20 bases between the two ends. This CDR3 region has 17 residues. CDR3 nucleotide sequence: TGTGCCAGCAGCCCACAGGGGGGACTAGGTTCCACCGGGGAGCTGTTTTTT. Protein: CASSPQGGLGSTGELFF.

The rearrangement links TRBV5-4 to TRBJ2-7; 13 bases align to TRBD2. Germline V lookup: CDR1 SGHNT, CDR2 YYREEE (reference sequence). The CDR3 is made up of 15 amino acids. The J segment lost 2 bases and the V segment lost 4 bases, leaving 3 bases of the junction unmatched. In DNA form, the CDR3 reads TGTGCCAGCAGCCTTACTAGCGGGAGGGCCTACGAGCAGTACTTC. It yields the protein CASSLTSGRAYEQYF.

A single count supports this clone. The CDR3 spells CASSGGGLETQYF. The CDR3 region has the DNA TGTGCCAGCAGCGGCGGAGGATTAGAGACCCAGTACTTC. This chain joins TRBV2 and TRBJ2-5, with D maybe TRBD2 (5 bases). This CDR3 spans 13 amino acids. The V gene's germline CDR1 is SNHLY and CDR2 FYNNEI. V was shortened by 6 bases and J by 4 bases, with 12 bases between the two germline ends.

This clone was found once. Other DNA sequences in this specimen translate into the identical CDR3. J is TRBJ2-7 and V is TRBV5-1, with a possible D match to TRBD2 (5 bases). This CDR3 spans 14 amino acids. V lost 3 bases and J 1 base, leaving 11 bases between the germline ends. The germline gives CDR1 SGHRS, CDR2 YFSETQ. The CDR3 is CASSSSGGSYEQYF. For the CDR3, the DNA is TGCGCCAGCAGCTCAAGCGGAGGTTCCTACGAGCAGTACTTC.

This clone was found once. This chain joins TRBV6-6 and TRBJ1-1; D call uncertain. Deletions cut 8 bases from V and 3 bases from J, with 10 bases between. The CDR3 runs 12 residues. Germline V CDR1 and CDR2: MNHNY, SVGAGI (reference sequence). CDR3 nucleotide sequence: TGTGCCAGCTCCCGCGGGGACACTGAAGCTTTCTTT. It encodes CASSRGDTEAFF.

This chain links TRBV19 with TRBJ1-2, with D unclear. Per the germline V gene, CDR1 is LNHDA and CDR2 is SQIVND (reference sequence). The CDR3 runs to 13 residues. V gave up 7 bases and J gave up 4 bases, with 13 bases separating them. The CDR3 sequence: CASTTEALYGYTF. Here the CDR3 DNA reads TGTGCCAGTACCACGGAGGCTCTCTATGGCTACACCTTC.

The chain recombines TRBV18 with TRBJ2-2, with D perhaps matching TRBD2 (6 bases). The V gene's germline CDR1 is KGHSH and CDR2 LQKENI. The CDR3 is 18 residues long. V was trimmed by 1 base and J by 3 bases, leaving 18 bases between them. CDR3 coding DNA: TGTGCCAGCTCACCACTTGCGCGCCAGGGAGGCCACACCGGGGAGCTGTTTTTT. Protein product: CASSPLARQGGHTGELFF.

This clone was seen just once. The rearrangement links TRBV19 to TRBJ1-1; D gene unclear. Germline loops: CDR1 LNHDA, CDR2 SQIVND (reference sequence). Trimming took 1 base from V and 5 from J, leaving 14 bases between them. This CDR3 is 15 amino acids long. CDR3 coding DNA: TGTGCCAGTAGTATAGGGTTTCGGAGCGGGACTGAAGCTTTCTTT. This translates into CASSIGFRSGTEAFF.

Regarding this clone: The germline gene is not matched at one end of the junction; a read error may be the cause. The chain is built from TRBV10-3 and TRBJ2-7; D gene uncertain. Germline V gives CDR1 ENHRY, CDR2 SYGVKD. The CDR3 runs to 14 residues. This chain's CDR3 is CASSSPLKPYEQYF. CDR3 nucleotides: TGCGCCAGCAGTTCCCCCTTAAAACCCTACGAGCAGTACTTC.

This chain links TRBV5-1 with TRBJ1-4; TRBD1 matches at 9 bases. CDR3 size: 17 residues. Trimming took 4 bases from V and 0 from J; bases not matched to a gene: 7. CDR1 is SGHRS, CDR2 YFSETQ, per germline. In DNA form, the CDR3 reads TGCGCCAGCAGCGACCTCGGACAGGGGACAACTAATGAAAAACTGTTTTTT. This sequence encodes CASSDLGQGTTNEKLFF.

The V and J genes are TRBV2 and TRBJ2-7, with D possibly being TRBD2 (6 bases). Germline CDR1 reads SNHLY; CDR2 reads FYNNEI. CDR3 length equals 15 residues. The germline V and J ends were trimmed by 3 bases and 3 bases, with 15 bases remaining between them. The CDR3 loop is CASSEEGIGHYEQYF. The CDR3 DNA follows: TGTGCCAGCAGTGAGGAGGGGATAGGACACTACGAGCAGTACTTC.

The rearrangement uses TRBV6-6 and TRBJ2-1; 10 nucleotides match TRBD2. The CDR3 covers 14 residues. V lost 7 bases to trimming and J lost 6 bases; unmatched junction nucleotides: 6. Germline CDR1 and CDR2: MNHNY and SVGAGI (reference sequence). The CDR3 protein is CASKEGLASNEQFF. In nucleotides, the CDR3 is TGTGCCAGCAAAGAGGGACTAGCGAGCAATGAGCAGTTCTTC.

This rearrangement joins TRBV28 to TRBJ2-3; D might be TRBD1 or TRBD2, each matching 5 bases. Germline V lookup: CDR1 MDHEN, CDR2 SYDVKM. The CDR3 totals 13 residues. V gave up 6 bases and J gave up 6 bases, with 13 bases separating them. For the CDR3, the DNA is TGTGCCAGCAGCACCGGGGCAGACGATACGCAGTATTTT. This codes for CASSTGADDTQYF.

The CDR3 sequence is CASSRGLAGPSTDTQYF. The CDR3 DNA sequence: TGTGCCAGCAGCCGGGGACTAGCGGGACCCAGCACAGATACGCAGTATTTT. V usage is TRBV7-2 and J usage is TRBJ2-3; 13 nucleotides match TRBD2. CDR3 length equals 17 residues. The germline V gene encodes CDR1 SGHTA and CDR2 FQGNSA. V gave up 5 bases and J gave up 0 bases; unmatched junction bases: 5.

The chain links TRBV2 to TRBJ2-5; perhaps TRBD1 as D (5 bases). V gave up 6 bases and J gave up 2 bases, with 7 bases separating them. Germline values: CDR1 SNHLY, CDR2 FYNNEI. This CDR3 has 12 amino acids. The CDR3 here is CASRTEQETQYF. For the CDR3, the DNA is TGTGCCAGCAGGACAGAACAAGAGACCCAGTACTTC.

The chain couples TRBV28 to TRBJ1-2, with no clear D. The germline V gene encodes CDR1 MDHEN and CDR2 SYDVKM. The CDR3 is 11 residues long. V was clipped by 8 bases and J by 1 base, with 5 bases between them. The CDR3 is CASGINYGYTF. Written as DNA, the CDR3 is TGTGCCAGCGGGATTAACTATGGCTACACCTTC.